One and the same sample provided the 2 T cell receptor beta chains below, sequenced in a study of beta chain features in type 1 diabetes. The investigators reverse transcribed all of the isolated RNA, so they sequenced expressed TCRB transcripts. Libraries were prepared by immunoSEQ multiplex PCR; TCRdb keeps only in-frame clonotypes and omits some of them. The sample holds under 400,000 clones; about 15% are singletons and the top ten take roughly 6.7%. Material: central memory CD4+ T cells from blood. These receptor sequences come from a man aged 25-45 years in good health.

A few counts support this clone. This chain connects TRBV6-1 to TRBJ1-2; D gene uncertain. Germline V CDR1 and CDR2: MNHNS, SASEGT. Trimming cost V 4 bases and J 6 bases, with 15 bases left between them. The CDR3 spans 14 residues. The CDR3: CASSAKVPTNGYTF. CDR3 DNA: TGTGCCAGCAGTGCAAAGGTCCCGACTAATGGCTACACCTTC.

The chain links TRBV7-3 to TRBJ2-5; D may be TRBD2 (5 bases). The CDR3 loop spans 14 amino acids. From germline, CDR1 is SGHTA and CDR2 FQGTGA. Trimming pared 4 bases from V and 4 bases from J, leaving 13 bases between. The CDR3 DNA reads TGTGCCAGCAGCTCGACACGCGGGCCAGAGACCCAGTACTTC. Its protein product is CASSSTRGPETQYF.